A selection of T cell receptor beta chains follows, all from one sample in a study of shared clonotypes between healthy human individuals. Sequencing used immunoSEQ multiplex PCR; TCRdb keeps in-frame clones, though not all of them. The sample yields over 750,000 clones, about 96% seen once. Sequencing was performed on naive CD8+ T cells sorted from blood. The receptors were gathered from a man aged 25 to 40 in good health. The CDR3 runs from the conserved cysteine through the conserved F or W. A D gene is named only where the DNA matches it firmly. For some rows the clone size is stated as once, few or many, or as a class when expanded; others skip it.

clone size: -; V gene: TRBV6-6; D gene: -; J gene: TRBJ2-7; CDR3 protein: CASSYPPRTGYEQYF; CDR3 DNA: TGTGCCAGCAGTTACCCCCCCCGTACAGGGTACGAGCAGTACTTC
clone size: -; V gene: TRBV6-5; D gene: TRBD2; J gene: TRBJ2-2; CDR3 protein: CASSSGTSGNTGELFF; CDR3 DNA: TGTGCCAGCAGTTCGGGGACTAGCGGGAACACCGGGGAGCTGTTTTTT
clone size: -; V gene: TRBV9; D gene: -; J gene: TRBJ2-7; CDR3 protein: CASGYEQYF; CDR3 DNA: TGTGCCAGCGGCTACGAGCAGTACTTC
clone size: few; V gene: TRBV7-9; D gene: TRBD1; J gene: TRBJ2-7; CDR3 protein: CASSHRGAYEQYF; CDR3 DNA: TGTGCCAGCAGCCACAGGGGAGCCTACGAGCAGTACTTC
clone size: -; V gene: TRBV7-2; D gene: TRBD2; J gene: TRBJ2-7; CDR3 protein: CASSFLSGMSYEQYF; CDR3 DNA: TGTGCCAGCAGCTTTCTAAGCGGGATGTCCTACGAGCAGTACTTC
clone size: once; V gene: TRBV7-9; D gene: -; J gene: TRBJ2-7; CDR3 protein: CASTFPAGTYEQYF; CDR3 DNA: TGTGCCAGCACCTTTCCCGCAGGGACCTACGAGCAGTACTTC
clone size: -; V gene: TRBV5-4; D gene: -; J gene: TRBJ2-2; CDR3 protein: CASSLLGGDGELFF; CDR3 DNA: TGTGCCAGCAGCTTGTTAGGTGGTGACGGGGAGCTGTTTTTT
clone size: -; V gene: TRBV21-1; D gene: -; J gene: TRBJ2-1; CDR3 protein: CASSTIGSTSGREGEQFF; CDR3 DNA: TGTGCCAGCAGCACTATAGGGTCTACTAGCGGGAGGGAGGGTGAGCAGTTCTTC
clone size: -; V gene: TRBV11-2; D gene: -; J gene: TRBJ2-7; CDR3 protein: CASSPSGYEQYF; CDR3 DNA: TGTGCCAGCAGCCCCTCGGGATACGAGCAGTACTTC
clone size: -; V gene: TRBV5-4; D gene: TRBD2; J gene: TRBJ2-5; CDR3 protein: CASSLLTSEETQYF; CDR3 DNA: TGTGCCAGCAGCTTGTTGACTAGCGAAGAGACCCAGTACTTC
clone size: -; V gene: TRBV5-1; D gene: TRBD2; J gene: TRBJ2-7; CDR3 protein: CASSLRTSGTYEQYF; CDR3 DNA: TGCGCCAGCAGCTTACGGACTAGTGGAACCTACGAGCAGTACTTC
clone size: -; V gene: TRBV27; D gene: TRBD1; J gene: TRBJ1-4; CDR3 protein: CASSTISPGTGLEKLFF; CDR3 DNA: TGTGCCAGCAGTACCATATCGCCCGGGACAGGGCTTGAAAAACTGTTTTTT
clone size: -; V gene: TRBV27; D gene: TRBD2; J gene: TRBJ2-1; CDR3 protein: CASGTRALGEQFF; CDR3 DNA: TGTGCCAGCGGGACTAGAGCTCTTGGTGAGCAGTTCTTC
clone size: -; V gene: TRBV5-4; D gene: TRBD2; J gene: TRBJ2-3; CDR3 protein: CASSFLSGSSTDTQYF; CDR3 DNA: TGTGCCAGCAGCTTTTTAAGCGGGAGCAGCACAGATACGCAGTATTTT
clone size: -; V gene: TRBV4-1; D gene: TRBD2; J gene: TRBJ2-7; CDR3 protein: CASSQVGTSGTEQYF; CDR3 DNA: TGCGCCAGCAGCCAAGTTGGGACTAGCGGGACCGAGCAGTACTTC
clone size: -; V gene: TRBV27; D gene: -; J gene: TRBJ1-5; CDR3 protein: CASSSRTGNQPQHF; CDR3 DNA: TGTGCCAGCAGTTCAAGAACAGGCAATCAGCCCCAGCATTTT
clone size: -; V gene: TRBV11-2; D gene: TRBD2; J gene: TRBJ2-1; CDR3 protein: CASSRIAGAFNEQFF; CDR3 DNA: TGTGCCAGCAGCCGGATAGCGGGAGCTTTCAATGAGCAGTTCTTC
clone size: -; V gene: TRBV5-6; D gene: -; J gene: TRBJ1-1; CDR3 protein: CASSPSGLNTEAFF; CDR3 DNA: TGTGCCAGCAGCCCTAGCGGATTGAACACTGAAGCTTTCTTT